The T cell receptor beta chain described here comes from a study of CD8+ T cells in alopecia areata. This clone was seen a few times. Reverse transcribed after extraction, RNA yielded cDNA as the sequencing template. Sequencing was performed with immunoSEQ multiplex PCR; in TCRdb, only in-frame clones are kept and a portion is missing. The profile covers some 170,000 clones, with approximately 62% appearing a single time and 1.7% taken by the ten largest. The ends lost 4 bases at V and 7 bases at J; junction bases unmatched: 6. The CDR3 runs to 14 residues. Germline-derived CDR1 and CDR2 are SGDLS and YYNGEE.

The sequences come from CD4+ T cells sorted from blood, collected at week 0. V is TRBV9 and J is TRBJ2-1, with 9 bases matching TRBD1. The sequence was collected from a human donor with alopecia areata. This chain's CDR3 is CASSLGTGRNEQFF. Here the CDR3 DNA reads TGTGCCAGCAGCCTGGGGACAGGGAGGAATGAGCAGTTCTTC.